This T cell receptor (beta chain) was profiled in a study of tumor-infiltrating lymphocytes in localized non-small cell lung cancer. The wider study: Patients included smokers and never-smokers with various histologies, some sampled after neoadjuvant chemotherapy.

The CDR3 extends over 15 amino acids. The junction had 4 bases not matched to a gene; V was cut back by 5 bases and J by 1 base. Looked up from germline, CDR1 is LNHDA and CDR2 is SQIVND (reference sequence). Only in-frame clones appear in the TCRdb table, and some are missing; sequencing was by immunoSEQ multiplex PCR. The data hold about 21,000 clones, with over 70% observed a single time. The chain joins TRBV19 to TRBJ2-5, with TRBD2 matching 10 bases. The clonotype originates from a human donor with non-small cell lung cancer. The source material was lung tumor tissue. CDR3 coding DNA: TGTGCCAGTAGTCTAGCGGGAGCCATCCAAGAGACCCAGTACTTC. It encodes CASSLAGAIQETQYF.